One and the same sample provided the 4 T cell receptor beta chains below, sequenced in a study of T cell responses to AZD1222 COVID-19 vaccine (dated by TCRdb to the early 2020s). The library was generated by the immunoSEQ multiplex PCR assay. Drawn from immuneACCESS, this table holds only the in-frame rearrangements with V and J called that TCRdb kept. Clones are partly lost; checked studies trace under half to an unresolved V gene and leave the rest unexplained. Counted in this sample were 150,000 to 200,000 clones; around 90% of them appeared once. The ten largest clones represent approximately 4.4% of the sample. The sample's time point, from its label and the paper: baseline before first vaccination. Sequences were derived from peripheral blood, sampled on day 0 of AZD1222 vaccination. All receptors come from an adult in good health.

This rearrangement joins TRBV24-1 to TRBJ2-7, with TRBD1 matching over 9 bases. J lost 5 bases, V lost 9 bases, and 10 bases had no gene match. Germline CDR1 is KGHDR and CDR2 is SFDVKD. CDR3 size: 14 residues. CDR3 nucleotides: TGTGCCACCGGACCAGGGACAGGGAGACACGAGCAGTACTTC. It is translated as CATGPGTGRHEQYF.

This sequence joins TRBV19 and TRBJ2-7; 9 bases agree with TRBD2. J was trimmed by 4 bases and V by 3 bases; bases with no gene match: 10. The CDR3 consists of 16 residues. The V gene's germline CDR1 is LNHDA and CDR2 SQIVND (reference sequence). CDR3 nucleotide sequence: TGTGCCAGTAGTATTTCGGCGGGAGGGCCGAGATACGAGCAGTACTTC. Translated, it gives CASSISAGGPRYEQYF.

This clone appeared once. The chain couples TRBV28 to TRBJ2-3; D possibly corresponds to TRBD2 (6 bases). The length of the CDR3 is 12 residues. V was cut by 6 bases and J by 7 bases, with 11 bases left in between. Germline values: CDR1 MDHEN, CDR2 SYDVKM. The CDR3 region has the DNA TGTGCCAGCAGCTTGCTAGCGTATACGCAGTATTTT. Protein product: CASSLLAYTQYF.

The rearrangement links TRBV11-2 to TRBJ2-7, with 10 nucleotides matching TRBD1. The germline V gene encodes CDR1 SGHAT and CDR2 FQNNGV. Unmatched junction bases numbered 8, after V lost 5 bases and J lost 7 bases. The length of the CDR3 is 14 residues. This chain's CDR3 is CASSRDRGSGEQYF. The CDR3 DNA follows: TGTGCCAGCAGCCGGGACAGGGGCTCGGGTGAGCAGTACTTC.